The T cell receptor (beta chain) described here comes from a study of T-cell memory formation after mild COVID-19. At the level of the study: TCR clustering was largely donor specific.

This clonotype was detected only a few times. Its antigen is currently unknown. TCRdb used MiXCR to reprocess the 5' RACE reads, holding one entry per CDR3 protein. This table holds about 90,000 distinct CDR3 sequences, less than 15% found once. General study results and limits: Chiefly within CM and EM were the contracting CD4+ clones; CD8+ ones were within EMRA. Pre-infection memory harbored some responding clones, suggesting cross-reactive memory joined.

Between the trimmed V and J ends, which lost 4 bases and 7 bases, there was a span of 13 bases. The CDR3 contains 14 residues. The germline gives CDR1 LGHDT, CDR2 YNNKEL (reference sequence). The source is a man younger than 35 who had mild COVID-19 (a few samples of this study predate the infection). Cell type and time point are not known. The sample consisted of PBMCs or a T cell subset sorted from them (not recorded which). The V gene is TRBV3-1, the J gene TRBJ2-2; D remains ambiguous. Here the CDR3 reads CASSRLKGIGELFF. The CDR3 bases are TGTGCCAGCAGCCGCCTAAAGGGTATCGGGGAGCTGTTTTTT.